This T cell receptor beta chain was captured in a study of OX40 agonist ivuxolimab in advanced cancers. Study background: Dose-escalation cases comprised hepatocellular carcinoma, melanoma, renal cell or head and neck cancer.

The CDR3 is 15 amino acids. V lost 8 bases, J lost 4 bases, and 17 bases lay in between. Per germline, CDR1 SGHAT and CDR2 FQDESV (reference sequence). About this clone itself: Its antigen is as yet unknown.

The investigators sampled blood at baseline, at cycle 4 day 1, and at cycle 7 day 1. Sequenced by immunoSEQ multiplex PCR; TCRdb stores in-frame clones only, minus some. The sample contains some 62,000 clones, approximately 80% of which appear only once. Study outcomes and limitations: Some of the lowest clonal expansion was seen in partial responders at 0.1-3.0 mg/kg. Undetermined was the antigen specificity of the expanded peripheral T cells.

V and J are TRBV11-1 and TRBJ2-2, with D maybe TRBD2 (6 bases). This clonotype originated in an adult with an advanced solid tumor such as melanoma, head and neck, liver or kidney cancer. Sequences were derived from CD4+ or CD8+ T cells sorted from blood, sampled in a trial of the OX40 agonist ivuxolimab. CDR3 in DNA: TGTGCCAGCCGCTGGTTCGGCGGGACCACCGGGGAGCTGTTTTTT. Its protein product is CASRWFGGTTGELFF.